This T cell receptor beta chain was retrieved from a study of vaccination and CD4 T cells after COVID-19. The time point was: late sampling 161 to 241 days after vaccination in a few convalescent patients. The CDR3 covers 13 residues. CDR1 is KGHSH, CDR2 LQKENI, per germline. V lost 3 bases, J lost 4 bases, and 10 bases lay in between. TCRdb analysed the PCR reads with MiXCR anew, one entry per CDR3 protein. This table holds about 39,000 distinct CDR3 sequences, 36% found once. The sequence was collected from a human donor who had recovered from COVID-19. The rearrangement links TRBV18 to TRBJ2-7; D is uncertain. The starting material was CD4+ T cells from blood, obtained about 7 months after SARS-CoV-2 vaccination. CDR3 in DNA: TGTGCCAGCTCACCCTCATCTGTTTACGAGCAGTACTTC. This sequence encodes CASSPSSVYEQYF.